This T cell receptor (beta chain) was observed in a study of shared clonotypes between healthy human individuals. Broader study findings: The donor pool, a small one, limited the genetic and exposure-history diversity represented. Clonotype sharing among donors likely depends on sequencing depth.

Trimming cost V 6 bases and J 0 bases, with 9 bases left between them. Germline CDR1 is MDHEN and CDR2 is SYDVKM. This CDR3 is built from 14 residues. Measured with immunoSEQ multiplex PCR; TCRdb has only the in-frame clones, and not every one. The sample has roughly 520,000 clones; approximately 94% are singletons. A remark on this clone: Antigen unknown.

The specimen was naive CD4+ T cells sorted from blood. Stated subset: CD45RA+ positively selected. This sequence was found in a woman aged 25 to 39 in good health. The rearrangement uses TRBV28 and TRBJ2-1; D perhaps matches TRBD1 (6 bases). This chain's CDR3 is CASSGTNSYNEQFF. The CDR3, as DNA: TGTGCCAGCAGCGGGACAAACTCCTACAATGAGCAGTTCTTC. The whole variable domain, filled in from reference TRBV28 and TRBJ2-1, reads DVKVTQSSRYLVKRTGEKVFLECVQDMDHENMFWYRQDPGLGLRLIYFSYDVKMKEKGDIPEGYSVSREKKERFSLILESASTNQTSMYLCASSGTNSYNEQFFGPGTRLTVL.